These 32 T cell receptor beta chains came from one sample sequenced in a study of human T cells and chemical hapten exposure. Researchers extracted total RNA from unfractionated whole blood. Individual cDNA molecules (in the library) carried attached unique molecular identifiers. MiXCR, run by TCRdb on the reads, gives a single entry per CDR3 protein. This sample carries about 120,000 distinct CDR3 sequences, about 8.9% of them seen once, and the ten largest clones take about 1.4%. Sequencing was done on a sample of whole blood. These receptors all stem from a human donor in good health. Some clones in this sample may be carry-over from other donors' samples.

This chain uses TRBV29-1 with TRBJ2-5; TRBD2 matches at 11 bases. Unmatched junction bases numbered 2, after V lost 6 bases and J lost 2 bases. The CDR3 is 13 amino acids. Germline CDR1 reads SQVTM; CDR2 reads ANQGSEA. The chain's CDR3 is CSVGTSGQETQYF. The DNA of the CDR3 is TGCAGCGTCGGGACTAGCGGACAAGAGACCCAGTACTTC. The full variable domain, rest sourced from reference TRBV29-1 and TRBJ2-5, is SAVISQKPSRDICQRGTSLTIQCQVDSQVTMMFWYRQQPGQSLTLIATANQGSEATYESGFVIDKFPISRPNLTFSTLTVSNMSPEDSSIYLCSVGTSGQETQYFGPGTRLLVL.

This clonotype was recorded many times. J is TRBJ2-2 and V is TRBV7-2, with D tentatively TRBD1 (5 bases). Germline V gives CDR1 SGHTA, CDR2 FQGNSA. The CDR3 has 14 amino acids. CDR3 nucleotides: TGTCCCGATCGAAAGTTCAGGGAAGCCGGGGAGCTGTTTTTT. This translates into CPDRKFREAGELFF.

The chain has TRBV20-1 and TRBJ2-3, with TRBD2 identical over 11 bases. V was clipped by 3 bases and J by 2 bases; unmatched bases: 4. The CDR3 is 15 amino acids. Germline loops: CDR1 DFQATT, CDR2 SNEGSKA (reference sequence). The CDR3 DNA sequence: TGCAGTGCTAGTTGGGGACTAGCGGCCACAGATACGCAGTATTTT. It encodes CSASWGLAATDTQYF.

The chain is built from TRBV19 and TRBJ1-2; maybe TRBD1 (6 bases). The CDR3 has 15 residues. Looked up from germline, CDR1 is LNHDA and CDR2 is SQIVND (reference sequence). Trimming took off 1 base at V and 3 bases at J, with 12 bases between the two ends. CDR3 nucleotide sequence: TGTGCCAGTAGTATAGCCCGAGGGGGGGACTATGGCTACACCTTC. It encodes CASSIARGGDYGYTF.

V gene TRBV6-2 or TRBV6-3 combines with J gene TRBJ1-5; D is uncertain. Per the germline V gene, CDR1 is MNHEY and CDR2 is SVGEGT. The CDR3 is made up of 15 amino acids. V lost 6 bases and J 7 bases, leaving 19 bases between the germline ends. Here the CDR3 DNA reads TGTGCCAGCAGGCCGCCCGGCGGGCTCGACCAGCCCCAGCATTTT. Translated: CASRPPGGLDQPQHF.

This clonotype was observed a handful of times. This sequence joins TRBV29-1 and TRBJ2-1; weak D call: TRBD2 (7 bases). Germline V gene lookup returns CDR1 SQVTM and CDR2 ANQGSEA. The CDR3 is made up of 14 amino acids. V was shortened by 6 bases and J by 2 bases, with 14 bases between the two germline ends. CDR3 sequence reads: CSVPGGATYNEQFF. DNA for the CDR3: TGCAGCGTACCTGGGGGGGCTACCTACAATGAGCAGTTCTTC.

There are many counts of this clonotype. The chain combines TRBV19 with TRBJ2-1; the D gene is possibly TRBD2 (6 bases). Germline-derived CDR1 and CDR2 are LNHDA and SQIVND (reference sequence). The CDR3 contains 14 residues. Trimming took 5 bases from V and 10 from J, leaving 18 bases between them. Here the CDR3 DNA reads TGTGCCAGTAGTCTTTCGGGGGTCAGGGACGAGCAGTTCTTC. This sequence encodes CASSLSGVRDEQFF.

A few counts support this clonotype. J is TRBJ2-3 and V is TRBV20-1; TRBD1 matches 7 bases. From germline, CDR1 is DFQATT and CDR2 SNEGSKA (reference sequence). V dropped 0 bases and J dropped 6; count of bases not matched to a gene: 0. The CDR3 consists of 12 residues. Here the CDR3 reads CSAREGQDTQYF. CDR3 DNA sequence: TGCAGTGCTAGAGAGGGACAGGATACGCAGTATTTT.

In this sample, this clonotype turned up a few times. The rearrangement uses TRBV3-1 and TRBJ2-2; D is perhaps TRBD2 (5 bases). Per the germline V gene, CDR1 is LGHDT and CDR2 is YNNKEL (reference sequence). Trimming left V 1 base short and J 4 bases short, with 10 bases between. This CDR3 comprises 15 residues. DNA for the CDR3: TGTGCCAGCAGCCAAGGGACTCTTGGCACCGGGGAGCTGTTTTTT. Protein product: CASSQGTLGTGELFF.

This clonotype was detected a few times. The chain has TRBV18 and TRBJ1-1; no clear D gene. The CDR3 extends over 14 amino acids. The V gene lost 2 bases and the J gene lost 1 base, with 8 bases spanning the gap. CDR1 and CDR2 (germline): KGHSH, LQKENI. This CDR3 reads CASSPSGRNTEAFF. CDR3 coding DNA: TGTGCCAGCTCACCAAGCGGACGGAACACTGAAGCTTTCTTT.

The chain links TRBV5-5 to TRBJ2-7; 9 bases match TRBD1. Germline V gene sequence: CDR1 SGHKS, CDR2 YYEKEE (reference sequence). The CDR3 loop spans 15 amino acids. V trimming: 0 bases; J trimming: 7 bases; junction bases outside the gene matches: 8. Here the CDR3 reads CASSLGHRGQGEQYF. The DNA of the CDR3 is TGTGCCAGCAGCTTGGGGCACAGGGGGCAGGGGGAGCAGTACTTC.

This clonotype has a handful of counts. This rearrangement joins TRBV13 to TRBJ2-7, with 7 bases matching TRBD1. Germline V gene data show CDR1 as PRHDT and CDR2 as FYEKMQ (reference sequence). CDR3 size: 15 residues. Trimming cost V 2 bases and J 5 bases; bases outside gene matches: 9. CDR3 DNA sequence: TGTGCCAGCAGCTTATCCAGGGGGATCATCGACGAGCAGTACTTC. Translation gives CASSLSRGIIDEQYF.

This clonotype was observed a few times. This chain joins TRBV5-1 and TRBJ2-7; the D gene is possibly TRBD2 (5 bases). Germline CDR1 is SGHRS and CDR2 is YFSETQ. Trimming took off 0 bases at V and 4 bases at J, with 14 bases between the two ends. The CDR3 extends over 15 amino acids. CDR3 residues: CASSLEGAREYEQYF. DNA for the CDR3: TGCGCCAGCAGCTTGGAGGGCGCACGGGAATACGAGCAGTACTTC.

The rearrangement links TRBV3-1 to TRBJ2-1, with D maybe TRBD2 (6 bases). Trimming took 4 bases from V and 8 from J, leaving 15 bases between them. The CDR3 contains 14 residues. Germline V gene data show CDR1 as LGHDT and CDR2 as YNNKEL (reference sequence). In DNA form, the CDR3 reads TGTGCCAGCAGCCCAATGACTAGTATGGATGAGCAGTTCTTC. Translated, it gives CASSPMTSMDEQFF.

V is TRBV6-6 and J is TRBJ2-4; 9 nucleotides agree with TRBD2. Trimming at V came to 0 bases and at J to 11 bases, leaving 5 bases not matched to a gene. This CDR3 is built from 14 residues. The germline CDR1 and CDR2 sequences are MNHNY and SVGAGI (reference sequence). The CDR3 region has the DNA TGTGCCAGCAGTTACTCTCCTAGCGGGACGGTTCAGTACTTC. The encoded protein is CASSYSPSGTVQYF.

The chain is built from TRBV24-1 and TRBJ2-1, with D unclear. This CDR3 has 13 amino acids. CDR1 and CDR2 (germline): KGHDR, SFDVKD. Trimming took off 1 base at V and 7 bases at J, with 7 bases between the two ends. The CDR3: CATSDFSGNEQFF. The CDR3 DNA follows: TGTGCCACCAGTGATTTCAGTGGGAATGAGCAGTTCTTC.

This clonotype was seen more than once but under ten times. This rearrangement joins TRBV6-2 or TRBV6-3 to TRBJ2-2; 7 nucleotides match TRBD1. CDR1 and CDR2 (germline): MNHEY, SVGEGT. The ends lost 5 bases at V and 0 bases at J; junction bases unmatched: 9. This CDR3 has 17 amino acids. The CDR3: CASSHGQDVANTGELFF. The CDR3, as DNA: TGTGCCAGCAGTCATGGACAGGACGTGGCGAACACCGGGGAGCTGTTTTTT.

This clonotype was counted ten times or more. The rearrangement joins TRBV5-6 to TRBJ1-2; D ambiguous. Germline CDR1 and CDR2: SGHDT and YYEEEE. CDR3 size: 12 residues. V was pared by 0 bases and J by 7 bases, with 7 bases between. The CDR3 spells CASSLGGGGYTF. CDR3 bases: TGTGCCAGCAGCTTGGGAGGCGGTGGCTACACCTTC.

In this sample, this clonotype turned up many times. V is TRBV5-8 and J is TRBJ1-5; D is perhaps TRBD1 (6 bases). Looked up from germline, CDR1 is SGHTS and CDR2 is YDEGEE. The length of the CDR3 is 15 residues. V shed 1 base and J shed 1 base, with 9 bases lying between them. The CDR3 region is CASSLRGASNQPQHF. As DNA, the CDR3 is TGTGCCAGCAGCTTGCGGGGGGCGAGCAATCAGCCCCAGCATTTT.

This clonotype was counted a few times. CDR3 DNA: TGTGCCAGCAGTTACTTAGCCCCACAGAGGATTAACTATGGCTACACCTTC. It encodes CASSYLAPQRINYGYTF. The rearrangement joins TRBV6-5 to TRBJ1-2; D call uncertain. CDR3 size: 17 residues. The V end lost 1 base, the J end lost 1 base, and 16 bases lay between the germline ends. The V gene's germline CDR1 is MNHEY and CDR2 SVGAGI.

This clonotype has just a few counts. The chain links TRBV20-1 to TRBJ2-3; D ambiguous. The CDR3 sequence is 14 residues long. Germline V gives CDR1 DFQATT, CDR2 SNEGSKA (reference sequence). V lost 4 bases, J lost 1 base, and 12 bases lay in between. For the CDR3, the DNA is TGCAGTGCTAAAGGTCCGTGGGGCACAGATACGCAGTATTTT. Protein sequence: CSAKGPWGTDTQYF.

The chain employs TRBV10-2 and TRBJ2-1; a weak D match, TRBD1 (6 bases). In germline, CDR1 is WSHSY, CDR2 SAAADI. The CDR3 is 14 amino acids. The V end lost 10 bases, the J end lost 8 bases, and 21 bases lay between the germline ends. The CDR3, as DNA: TGCGCCACTTTCATTAGGGGCAGGGGCTATGAGCAGTTCTTC. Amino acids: CATFIRGRGYEQFF.

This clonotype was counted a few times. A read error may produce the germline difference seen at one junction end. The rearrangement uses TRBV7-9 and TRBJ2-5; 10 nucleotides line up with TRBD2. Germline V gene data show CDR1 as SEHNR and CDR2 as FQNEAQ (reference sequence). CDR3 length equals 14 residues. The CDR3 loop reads CASSVAGGEETQYF. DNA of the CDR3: TGTGCCAGCAGCGTAGCGGGAGGAGAAGAGACCCAGTACTTC.

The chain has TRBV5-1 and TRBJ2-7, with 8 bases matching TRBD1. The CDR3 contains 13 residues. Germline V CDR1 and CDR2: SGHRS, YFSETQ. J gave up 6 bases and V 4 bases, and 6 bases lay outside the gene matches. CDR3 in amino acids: CASSAGQGFEQYF. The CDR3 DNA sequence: TGCGCCAGCAGCGCCGGACAGGGATTCGAGCAGTACTTC.

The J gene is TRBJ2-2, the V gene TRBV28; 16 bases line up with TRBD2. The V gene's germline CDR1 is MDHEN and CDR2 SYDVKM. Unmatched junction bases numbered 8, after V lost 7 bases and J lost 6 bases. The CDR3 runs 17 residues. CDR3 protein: CASTLGTSGGAPGELFF. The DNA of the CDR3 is TGTGCCAGCACCCTTGGGACTAGCGGGGGGGCCCCCGGGGAGCTGTTTTTT.

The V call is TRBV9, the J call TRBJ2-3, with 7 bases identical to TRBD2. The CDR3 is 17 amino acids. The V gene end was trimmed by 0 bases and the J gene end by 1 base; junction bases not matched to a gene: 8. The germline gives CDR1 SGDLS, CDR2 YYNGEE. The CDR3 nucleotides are TGTGCCAGCAGCGTAGCTGGGGGGGGTGTTCGCACAGATACGCAGTATTTT. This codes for CASSVAGGGVRTDTQYF.

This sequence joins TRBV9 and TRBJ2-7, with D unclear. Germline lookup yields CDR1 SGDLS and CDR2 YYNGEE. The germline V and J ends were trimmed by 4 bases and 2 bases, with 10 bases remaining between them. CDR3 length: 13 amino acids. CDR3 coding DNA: TGTGCCAGCAGCCCTGTAGGACCCTACGAGCAGTACTTC. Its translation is CASSPVGPYEQYF.

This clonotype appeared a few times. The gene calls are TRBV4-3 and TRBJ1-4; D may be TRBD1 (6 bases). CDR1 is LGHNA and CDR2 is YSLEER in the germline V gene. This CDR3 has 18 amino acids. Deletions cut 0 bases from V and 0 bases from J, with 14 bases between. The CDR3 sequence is CASSQDRGRVTTNEKLFF. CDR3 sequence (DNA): TGCGCCAGCAGCCAAGATCGGGGGCGCGTGACAACTAATGAAAAACTGTTTTTT.

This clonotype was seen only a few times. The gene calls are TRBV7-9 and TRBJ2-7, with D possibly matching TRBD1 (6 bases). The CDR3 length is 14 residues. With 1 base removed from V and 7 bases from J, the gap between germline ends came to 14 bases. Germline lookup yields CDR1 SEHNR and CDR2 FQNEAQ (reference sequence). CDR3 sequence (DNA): TGTGCCAGCAGCTTAGGAACAGGGTTCTCTGAGCAGTACTTC. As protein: CASSLGTGFSEQYF.

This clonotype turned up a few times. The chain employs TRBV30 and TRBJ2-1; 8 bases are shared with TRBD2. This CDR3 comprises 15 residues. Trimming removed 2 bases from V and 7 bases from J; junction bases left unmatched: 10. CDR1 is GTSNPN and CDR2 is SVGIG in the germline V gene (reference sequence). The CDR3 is CAWSQAGVFNNEQFF. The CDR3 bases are TGTGCCTGGAGTCAAGCGGGAGTATTCAATAATGAGCAGTTCTTC. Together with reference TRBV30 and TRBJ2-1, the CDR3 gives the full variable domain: SQTIHQWPATLVQPVGSPLSLECTVEGTSNPNLYWYRQAAGRGLQLLFYSVGIGQISSEVPQNLSASRPQDRQFILSSKKLLLSDSGFYLCAWSQAGVFNNEQFFGPGTRLTVL.

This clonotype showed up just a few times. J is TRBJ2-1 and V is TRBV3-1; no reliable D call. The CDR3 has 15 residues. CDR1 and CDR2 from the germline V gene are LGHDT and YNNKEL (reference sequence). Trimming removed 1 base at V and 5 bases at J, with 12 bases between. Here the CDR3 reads CASSQGDPVNNEQFF. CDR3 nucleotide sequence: TGTGCCAGCAGCCAAGGCGATCCGGTTAACAATGAGCAGTTCTTC.

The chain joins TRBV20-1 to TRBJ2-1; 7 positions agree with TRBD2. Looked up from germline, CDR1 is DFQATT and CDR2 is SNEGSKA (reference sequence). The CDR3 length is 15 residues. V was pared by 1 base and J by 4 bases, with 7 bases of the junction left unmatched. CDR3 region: CSARAAGAIYNEQFF. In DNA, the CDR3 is TGCAGTGCTAGAGCGGCGGGAGCCATATACAATGAGCAGTTCTTC.